This TCR beta chain is from a study of OX40 agonist ivuxolimab in advanced cancers. Study information: Every 2 weeks, patients got intravenous ivuxolimab at one of six dose levels (0.01-10 mg/kg). Aged roughly 23 to 80 with a mean of about 63 years, they were about 83% male.

This CDR3 contains 12 residues. In germline, CDR1 is SQVTM, CDR2 ANQGSEA. Trimming at V came to 7 bases and at J to 8 bases, leaving 7 bases not matched to a gene. This clone was detected only a few times. TCRdb keeps only in-frame clones here, not all; method: immunoSEQ multiplex PCR. The sample carries about 73,000 clones, about 88% recorded once. The receptor was isolated from an adult with an advanced solid tumor such as melanoma, head and neck, liver or kidney cancer. The chain couples TRBV29-1 to TRBJ1-5; 8 positions agree with TRBD1. This specimen was CD4+ or CD8+ T cells sorted from blood, taken in a trial of the OX40 agonist ivuxolimab. The CDR3 DNA reads TGCAGCGCCTCAGGGGGCAAAGAGCCCCAGCATTTT. Residues: CSASGGKEPQHF.